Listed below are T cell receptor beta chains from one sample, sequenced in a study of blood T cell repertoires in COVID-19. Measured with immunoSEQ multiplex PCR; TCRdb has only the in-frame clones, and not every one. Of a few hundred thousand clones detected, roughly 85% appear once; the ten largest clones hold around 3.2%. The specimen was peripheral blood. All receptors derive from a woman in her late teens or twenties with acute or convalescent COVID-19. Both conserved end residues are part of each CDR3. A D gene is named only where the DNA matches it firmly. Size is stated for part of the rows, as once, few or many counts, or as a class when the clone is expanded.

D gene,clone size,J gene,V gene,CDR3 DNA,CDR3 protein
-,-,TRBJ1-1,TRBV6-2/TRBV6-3,TGTGCCAGCAGTTACTCGATTGCGGGCAGCCGGAACACTGAAGCTTTCTTT,CASSYSIAGSRNTEAFF
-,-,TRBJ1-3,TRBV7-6,TGTGCCAGCAGCTTGAACACAGGGATCTCTGGAAACACCATATATTTT,CASSLNTGISGNTIYF
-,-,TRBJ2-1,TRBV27,TGTGCCAGCAGTTTACATCGCGGACTACTACGGAATGAGCAGTTCTTC,CASSLHRGLLRNEQFF
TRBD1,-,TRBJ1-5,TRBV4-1,TGCGCCAGCAGCCTAGGGACAGGGAAATATAGCAATCAGCCCCAGCATTTT,CASSLGTGKYSNQPQHF
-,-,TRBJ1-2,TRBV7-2,TGTGCCAGCAGCTTAGGAAGTCAAGGGACAAATGGCTACACCTTC,CASSLGSQGTNGYTF
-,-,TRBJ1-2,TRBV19,TGTGCCAGTAGTATGGGGGGGCCATGGTATGGCTACACCTTC,CASSMGGPWYGYTF
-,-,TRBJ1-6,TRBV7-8,TGTGCCAGCAGCTTTCAGGGGAGGGGTAATTCACCCCTCCACTTT,CASSFQGRGNSPLHF
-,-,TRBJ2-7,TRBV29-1,TGCAGCGTTCTCCCAGGACAGTCTTCTACCTTGAGTGAGCAGTACTTC,CSVLPGQSSTLSEQYF
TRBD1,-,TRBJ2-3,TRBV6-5,TGTGCCAGCAGTTACGCCGGGACAGCATCTGATACGCAGTATTTT,CASSYAGTASDTQYF
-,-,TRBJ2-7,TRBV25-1,TGTGCCAGCAGTCCCACCCTCGGGTGGTACGAGCAGTACTTC,CASSPTLGWYEQYF
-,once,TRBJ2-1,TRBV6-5,TGTGCCAGCAGTTTCACAGGGACCTCCTACAATGAGCAGTTCTTC,CASSFTGTSYNEQFF
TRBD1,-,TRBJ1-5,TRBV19,TGTGCCAGTAGTATAGAGGGGAGGGCAGGGGGCCTTCAGCCCCAGCATTTT,CASSIEGRAGGLQPQHF
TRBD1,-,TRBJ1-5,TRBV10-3,TGTGCCATCAGTCCCCGACAGGGGGGGGATCAGCCCCAGCATTTT,CAISPRQGGDQPQHF
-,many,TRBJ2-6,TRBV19,TGTGCCAGTAGTATGGAGGGTTCTGGGGCCAACGTCCTGACTTTC,CASSMEGSGANVLTF
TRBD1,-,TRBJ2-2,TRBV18,TGTGCCAGCTCACCCATCGGACAGGGTACCGGGGAGCTGTTTTTT,CASSPIGQGTGELFF
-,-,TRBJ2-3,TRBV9,TGTGCCAGCAGCGTAGCGGTGACAGATACGCAGTATTTT,CASSVAVTDTQYF
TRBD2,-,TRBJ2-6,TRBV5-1,TGCGCCAGCAGCGAGACTAGCGGGGGAGCCTCTGGGGCCAACGTCCTGACTTTC,CASSETSGGASGANVLTF